The present TCR beta chain was sequenced within a study of TIL therapy for anti-PD-1-resistant metastatic lung cancer. Sequencing used immunoSEQ v3. The data were produced by immunoSEQ multiplex PCR, yet TCRdb's version contains in-frame clones alone and is incomplete. The sample holds about 15,000 clones, around 88% seen once. Time point described: pre-treatment sample, taken before nivolumab and TIL therapy. The CDR3 is 16 residues long. In germline, CDR1 is SGHRS, CDR2 YFSETQ. With 4 bases clipped from V and 7 bases from J, the junction kept 13 bases outside the gene matches. The chain combines TRBV5-1 with TRBJ2-1, with 8 bases matching TRBD2. This TCR derives from a person aged 25-85 years with non-small cell lung cancer. The specimen was blood, collected at baseline. DNA of the CDR3: TGCGCCAGCAGCCCCTCCGGGACTAGAACGACAAATGAGCAGTTCTTC. It specifies CASSPSGTRTTNEQFF. The entire variable domain, with the rest obtained from reference TRBV5-1 and TRBJ2-1, is as follows: KAGVTQTPRYLIKTRGQQVTLSCSPISGHRSVSWYQQTPGQGLQFLFEYFSETQRNKGNFPGRFSGRQFSNSRSEMNVSTLELGDSALYLCASSPSGTRTTNEQFFGPGTRLTVL.